The clone carrying this T cell receptor (beta chain) has more than one count but fewer than ten. Its antigen is currently unknown. Measured with immunoSEQ multiplex PCR; TCRdb has only the in-frame clones, and not every one. Of roughly 48,000 clones detected, roughly three quarters appear once; the ten largest clones hold more than 1.5%. These data belong to a study of STAT5B mutations in CD4+ large granular lymphocyte leukemia. Study outcomes and limitations: The CD4+ versus CD8+ T-LGLL clonality difference may reflect limited sample size.

This TCR came from a human donor in good health. The sequenced sample consisted of CD4+ T cells from blood buffy coats.

CDR3 nucleotide sequence: TGTGCCAGCAGTGAAGCGGGCGGGGAGCTGTTTTTT. Residues: CASSEAGGELFF. V and J are TRBV6-1 and TRBJ2-2, with D uncertain. This CDR3 comprises 12 residues. Germline CDR1 is MNHNS and CDR2 is SASEGT. V was trimmed by 0 bases and J by 7 bases, leaving 3 bases between them.